The 19 T cell receptor beta chains listed next were all sequenced from one sample in a study of molecular identifiers for immune sequencing clone quantification. In TCRdb, the PCR reads were re-called with MiXCR into one record per CDR3 protein. The data show roughly 50,000 distinct CDR3 sequences, with about 25% seen just once and around 1.8% held by the top ten. Sequencing was done on a sample of naive CD8+ T cells from blood, with Jurkat cell RNA spiked in. Subset specified: FACS-sorted CD8+CD4-CCR7+CD45RA+ naive T cells. These receptors were obtained from a human donor in good health. Some libraries in this study had Jurkat cell RNA spiked in.

The genes are TRBV30 and TRBJ2-7; D gene unclear. V gave up 3 bases and J gave up 3 bases, with 9 bases separating them. CDR1 and CDR2 (germline): GTSNPN, SVGIG (reference sequence). The CDR3 is 12 residues long. CDR3 sequence: CAWRNGYYEQYF. CDR3 bases: TGTGCCTGGAGAAACGGGTACTACGAGCAGTACTTC.

Turning to this clonotype: A much larger clone is a single base away; this may be a read error. J is TRBJ2-4 and V is TRBV28; D may match TRBD1 or TRBD2 (6 bases each). In germline, CDR1 is MDHEN, CDR2 SYDVKM. The CDR3 totals 16 residues. This chain's CDR3 is CANSSAGTLAKNIQYF. For the CDR3, the DNA is TGTGCCAACAGTTCGGCGGGGACATTAGCCAAAAACATTCAGTACTTC.

This clonotype was found a few times. A much larger clone lies one base from this, so it may be a read error. The chain uses TRBV4-3 and TRBJ2-7, with D possibly being TRBD1 or TRBD2 (5 bases each). Germline CDR1 is LGHNA and CDR2 is YSLEER. V shed 3 bases and J shed 1 base, with 13 bases lying between them. The CDR3 sequence is 15 residues long. The CDR3 bases are TGCGCCAGCAGCCATACAGCGAGGGGTTCCTACGAGCAGTACTTC. This encodes CASSHTARGSYEQYF.

Many counts were recorded for this clonotype. This chain links TRBV6-2 or TRBV6-3 with TRBJ1-2; the D gene is possibly TRBD1 (6 bases). Trimming cost V 6 bases and J 1 base, with 15 bases left between them. This CDR3 region has 15 residues. CDR1 is MNHEY and CDR2 is SVGEGT in the germline V gene. The CDR3 sequence is CASSLLRTDNYGYTF. The CDR3 region has the DNA TGTGCCAGCAGCCTCCTCCGGACAGATAACTATGGCTACACCTTC.

About this clonotype: One end of the junction varies from germline; a read error may be responsible. The chain couples TRBV29-1 to TRBJ2-2; tentatively, D is TRBD1 or TRBD2 (5 bases each). CDR3 length: 13 amino acids. Germline CDR1 and CDR2: SQVTM and ANQGSEA. This CDR3 is CGVRDGNTGELFF. The CDR3 bases are TGCGGCGTTAGGGACGGGAACACCGGGGAGCTGTTTTTT.

The table lists this clonotype with a few counts. The chain uses TRBV6-2 or TRBV6-3 and TRBJ2-7; D unresolved. V gave up 2 bases and J gave up 5 bases, with 7 bases separating them. CDR1 and CDR2 from the germline V gene are MNHEY and SVGEGT. The CDR3 has 12 residues. The CDR3 DNA follows: TGTGCCAGCAGTTACGGCCCGAACGAGCAGTACTTC. It translates to CASSYGPNEQYF.

This clonotype appeared many times. V and J are TRBV12-5 and TRBJ2-3; 12 bases map to TRBD1. The ends lost 6 bases at V and 6 bases at J; junction bases unmatched: 4. The CDR3 has 14 residues. Per the germline V gene, CDR1 is LGHNT and CDR2 is FRNRAP. The CDR3 protein is CASGTGQGADTQYF. The CDR3 DNA is TGTGCTAGTGGGACGGGACAGGGGGCCGATACGCAGTATTTT.

The table lists this clonotype with many counts. The chain carries TRBV7-2 and TRBJ1-5; maybe TRBD1 (6 bases). V was trimmed by 3 bases and J by 2 bases, leaving 17 bases between them. Looked up from germline, CDR1 is SGHTA and CDR2 is FQGNSA. The CDR3 sequence is 17 residues long. This CDR3 is CASSFAAGVYGNQPQHF. CDR3 nucleotide sequence: TGTGCCAGCAGCTTTGCGGCAGGGGTTTATGGCAATCAGCCCCAGCATTTT. Looking up the rest from reference TRBV7-2 and TRBJ1-5 gives the full variable domain: GAGVSQSPSNKVTEKGKDVELRCDPISGHTALYWYRQSLGQGLEFLIYFQGNSAPDKSGLPSDRFSAERTGGSVSTLTIQRTQQEDSAVYLCASSFAAGVYGNQPQHFGDGTRLSIL.

This clonotype has a count of ten or more. The chain links TRBV6-2 or TRBV6-3 to TRBJ1-1; D is unresolved. The length of the CDR3 is 14 residues. CDR1 is MNHEY and CDR2 is SVGEGT in the germline V gene. The V end lost 2 bases, the J end lost 4 bases, and 11 bases lay between the germline ends. The CDR3 protein is CASSYVGLGTEAFF. The CDR3, as DNA: TGTGCCAGCAGTTACGTGGGCCTAGGCACTGAAGCTTTCTTT.

In its sample, this clonotype was seen a few times. Possible read error: a much larger clone is one base away. The chain carries TRBV5-1 and TRBJ1-1, with D possibly being TRBD1 (5 bases). The CDR3 totals 13 residues. The germline V gene has CDR1 SGHRS and CDR2 YFSETQ. CDR3: CASSLGGGGEASF. The CDR3 DNA is TGCGCCAGCAGCTTGGGGGGGGGTGGAGAAGCTTCCTTT. The whole variable domain, filled in from reference TRBV5-1 and TRBJ1-1, reads KAGVTQTPRYLIKTRGQQVTLSCSPISGHRSVSWYQQTPGQGLQFLFEYFSETQRNKGNFPGRFSGRQFSNSRSEMNVSTLELGDSALYLCASSLGGGGEASFGQGTRLTVV.

The chain joins TRBV24-1 to TRBJ2-5, with D possibly matching TRBD1 (5 bases). Germline lookup yields CDR1 KGHDR and CDR2 SFDVKD. The CDR3 extends over 16 amino acids. The V and J ends lost 7 bases and 5 bases respectively, with 22 bases between them. The CDR3 DNA sequence: TGTGCCACCAGCGCGCTTAGCAGGAGCAGACAGGAGACCCAGTACTTC. This encodes CATSALSRSRQETQYF.

This clonotype ranks as medium-sized. The chain employs TRBV5-6 and TRBJ1-1; D is unresolved. Looked up from germline, CDR1 is SGHDT and CDR2 is YYEEEE. This CDR3 region has 13 residues. Trimming stripped 0 bases from V and 1 base from J, with 4 bases between. As DNA, the CDR3 is TGTGCCAGCAGCTTGGGTCCGAACACTGAAGCTTTCTTT. As protein: CASSLGPNTEAFF.

Concerning this clonotype: One junction end disagrees with the germline gene, perhaps due to a read error. The chain has TRBV7-2 and TRBJ2-1, with D possibly TRBD1 on 6 matching bases. The CDR3 extends over 16 amino acids. Germline-derived CDR1 and CDR2 are SGHTA and FQGNSA. The CDR3 sequence: CASSLGLGARGNEQVF. CDR3 DNA sequence: TGTGCCAGCAGCTTAGGTCTGGGGGCGCGAGGCAATGAGCAGGTCTTC. The full variable domain, with the rest looked up from reference TRBV7-2 and TRBJ2-1, is GAGVSQSPSNKVTEKGKDVELRCDPISGHTALYWYRQSLGQGLEFLIYFQGNSAPDKSGLPSDRFSAERTGGSVSTLTIQRTQQEDSAVYLCASSLGLGARGNEQVFGPGTRLTVL.

Note on this clonotype: A much larger clone is a single base away; this may be a read error. The chain links TRBV15 to TRBJ2-6, with D perhaps TRBD1 (6 bases). The V gene's germline CDR1 is LNHNV and CDR2 YYDKDF (reference sequence). Trimming left V 5 bases short and J 2 bases short, with 22 bases between. This CDR3 is 19 amino acids long. As DNA, the CDR3 is TGTGCCACCAGCCTACGTCCCGGGACATTTATCCCTGGGGCCAACGTCCTGACTTTC. Translation: CATSLRPGTFIPGANVLTF.

The chain couples TRBV4-3 to TRBJ2-3, with TRBD1 matching 10 bases. Trimming removed 0 bases from V and 5 bases from J; junction bases left unmatched: 11. Germline lookup yields CDR1 LGHNA and CDR2 YSLEER. The CDR3 has 18 amino acids. CDR3 region: CASSQEVAGDRGKDTQYF. DNA of the CDR3: TGCGCCAGCAGCCAAGAGGTGGCAGGGGACAGGGGAAAAGATACGCAGTATTTT.

Ten or more counts support this clonotype. The rearrangement uses TRBV7-6 and TRBJ2-7, with D perhaps TRBD2 (6 bases). Germline-derived CDR1 and CDR2 are SGHVS and FNYEAQ. The CDR3 is 14 amino acids. V lost 4 bases, J lost 1 base, and 11 bases lay in between. The CDR3 loop is CASSSLGRSYEQYF. CDR3 coding DNA: TGTGCCAGCAGCTCCTTGGGGAGGTCCTACGAGCAGTACTTC.

On this clonotype itself: This may stem from a read error, because a much larger clone lies one nucleotide away. This chain connects TRBV24-1 to TRBJ2-2; no clear D. Trimming shortened V by 3 bases and J by 1 base, and 11 bases separated the two germline ends. This CDR3 is built from 16 residues. CDR1 and CDR2 from the germline V gene are KGHDR and SFDVKD. Here the CDR3 reads CATSDPRSQNTGELFF. The DNA for the CDR3 is TGTGCCACCAGTGATCCGCGAAGCCAGAACACCGGGGAGCTGTTTTTT.

This clonotype appeared many times. This sequence joins TRBV20-1 and TRBJ2-6, with D possibly TRBD1 on 5 matching bases. This CDR3 contains 18 residues. Germline-derived CDR1 and CDR2 are DFQATT and SNEGSKA (reference sequence). The V and J ends lost 2 bases and 0 bases respectively, with 17 bases between them. CDR3 region: CSARPRQTYHSGANVLTF. The CDR3 DNA follows: TGCAGTGCTAGACCCAGACAGACTTACCACTCTGGGGCCAACGTCCTGACTTTC.

This clonotype was detected many times. The chain has TRBV19 and TRBJ2-3; D perhaps matches TRBD2 (6 bases). Per germline, CDR1 LNHDA and CDR2 SQIVND (reference sequence). The CDR3 is 14 residues long. V was shortened by 0 bases and J by 4 bases, with 8 bases between the two germline ends. CDR3 nucleotide sequence: TGTGCCAGTAGTATAGAAGGAGGGGCAGATACGCAGTATTTT. It is translated as CASSIEGGADTQYF. Looking up the rest from reference TRBV19 and TRBJ2-3 gives the full variable domain: DGGITQSPKYLFRKEGQNVTLSCEQNLNHDAMYWYRQDPGQGLRLIYYSQIVNDFQKGDIAEGYSVSREKKESFPLTVTSAQKNPTAFYLCASSIEGGADTQYFGPGTRLTVL.